The text below deals with one TCR beta chain. The investigators sampled blood at baseline, at cycle 4 day 1, and at cycle 7 day 1. This entry belongs to a study of OX40 agonist ivuxolimab in advanced cancers. Study summary: Averaging roughly 60 years in age, with a range of 23 to 79, the cohort was approximately 83% male. Eligibility rules accepted prior anti-PD-1, anti-PD-L1 or anti-CTLA-4 therapy, and around 43% had some.

The CDR3 runs to 15 residues. Germline CDR1 and CDR2: SEHNR and FQNEAQ (reference sequence). V lost 4 bases to trimming and J lost 3 bases; unmatched junction nucleotides: 5. Produced via immunoSEQ multiplex PCR; TCRdb's table is partial and in-frame only. The sample has some 43,000 clones, around nine tenths seen once. V usage is TRBV7-9 and J usage is TRBJ2-3; TRBD1 aligns across 9 bases. The starting material was CD4+ or CD8+ T cells sorted from blood, obtained in a trial of the OX40 agonist ivuxolimab. The sequence derives from an adult with an advanced solid tumor such as melanoma, head and neck, liver or kidney cancer. The CDR3 region is CASSSNRGLTDTQYF. The CDR3 DNA sequence: TGTGCCAGCAGCTCCAACAGGGGGCTGACAGATACGCAGTATTTT.